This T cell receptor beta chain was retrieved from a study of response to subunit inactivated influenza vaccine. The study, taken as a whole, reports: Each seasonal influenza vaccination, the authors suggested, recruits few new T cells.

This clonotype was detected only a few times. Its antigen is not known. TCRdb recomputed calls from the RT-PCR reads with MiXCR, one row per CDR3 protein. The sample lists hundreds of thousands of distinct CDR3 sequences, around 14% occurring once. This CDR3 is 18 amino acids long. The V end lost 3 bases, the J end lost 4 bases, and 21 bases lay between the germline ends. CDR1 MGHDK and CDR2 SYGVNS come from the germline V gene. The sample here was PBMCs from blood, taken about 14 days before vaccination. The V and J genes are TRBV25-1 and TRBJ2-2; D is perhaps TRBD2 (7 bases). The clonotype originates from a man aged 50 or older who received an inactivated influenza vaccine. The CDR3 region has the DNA TGTGCCAGCAGTGACCACCTGGGGGCGGGAGTGAGCACCGGGGAGCTGTTTTTT. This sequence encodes CASSDHLGAGVSTGELFF.